This T cell receptor (beta chain) derives from a study of CD8+ T cells in alopecia areata. Treatment defined: oral pan-JAK inhibitor, 5-10 mg twice daily. Isolation of CD4+ and CD8+ T cells from PBMCs was achieved by sorting. In the case of this clone: Its specificity is not known.

Points from the study as a whole: The study found that many expanded lesional clones persisted in scalp and blood during tofacitinib.

As the sequencing template, cDNA was produced by extracting RNA and reverse transcribing it. Data came from immunoSEQ multiplex PCR; TCRdb stores just in-frame clones and leaves some out. The sample contains tens of thousands of clones, approximately 44% of which appear only once. CDR1 is MNHEY and CDR2 is SMNVEV in the germline V gene (reference sequence). V shed 5 bases, J shed 8 bases, and the junction held 14 bases outside the gene matches. The CDR3 has 15 residues. This receptor was obtained from a human donor with alopecia areata. The specimen was CD8+ T cells sorted from blood, collected at approximately week 36, from a patient treated with tofacitinib. The V gene is TRBV27, the J gene TRBJ2-7; 8 nucleotides match TRBD1. CDR3 DNA sequence: TGTGCCAGCAGTCTCCTAGGACAGGGAATCTCCAAGCAGTACTTC. Encoded protein: CASSLLGQGISKQYF.